This T cell receptor (beta chain) was recorded in a study of blood T cell repertoires in COVID-19. Study-level background: Sites in the United States, Italy and Spain provided acute and convalescent COVID-19 samples.

V dropped 7 bases and J dropped 7 bases, with 16 bases sitting between them. This CDR3 comprises 13 residues. Germline V gene lookup returns CDR1 ENHRY and CDR2 SYGVKD. In the original workflow: Researchers report that nucleated cell counts were estimated from reference gene primer amplification. Profiled with immunoSEQ multiplex PCR; TCRdb holds only in-frame clones, not every one. The DNA gave D and trimming, while V, J and clone size come from that table. The sample holds approximately 280,000 clones, 70% to 90% seen once. Material: peripheral blood. This receptor was taken from a woman in her seventies with acute or convalescent COVID-19. The chain has TRBV10-3 and TRBJ1-2; a possible D gene is TRBD1 (5 bases). The CDR3 DNA reads TGTGCCATCAATAAAGGGGCGGCCGCTGGCTACACCTTC. Its translation is CAINKGAAAGYTF.